The rows below give T cell receptor beta chains drawn from one sample of a study of control samples from healthy donors and cancer patients. Assay used: immunoSEQ multiplex PCR; TCRdb lists only in-frame clones, some missing. Here the sample spans some 70,000 clones, 75% to 90% being singletons. Sample: PBMCs. The source of these receptors is a woman between 50 and 59 years old with lung cancer. Both conserved end residues are part of each CDR3. D genes are given only for firm matches. Expanded clones are given a class, and other clones once, few, many or no size at all.

TRBV6-2/TRBV6-3,NA,TRBJ2-7,NA,CASSYRLSSYEQYF,TGTGCCAGCAGTTACAGGCTCAGCTCCTACGAGCAGTACTTC
TRBV5-1,NA,TRBJ2-1,TRBD2,CASSTAAGMGEQFF,TGCGCCAGCAGCACAGCAGCGGGGATGGGTGAGCAGTTCTTC
TRBV19,NA,TRBJ2-1,NA,CASSIRGGGTDNEQFF,TGTGCCAGTAGTATTCGAGGCGGGGGGACAGACAATGAGCAGTTCTTC
TRBV18,NA,TRBJ2-3,NA,CASSGTGLDTDTQYF,TGTGCCAGCTCAGGAACAGGGTTAGACACAGATACGCAGTATTTT
TRBV5-1,few,TRBJ1-1,NA,CASSLGVSTEAFF,TGCGCCAGCAGCTTGGGGGTAAGCACTGAAGCTTTCTTT
TRBV9,NA,TRBJ1-4,NA,CASSLDGDTNEKLFF,TGTGCCAGCAGCCTTGACGGAGACACTAATGAAAAACTGTTTTTT
TRBV19,NA,TRBJ1-3,NA,CASSIGDTGNTIYF,TGTGCCAGTAGTATCGGGGACACTGGAAACACCATATATTTT
TRBV4-1,NA,TRBJ1-2,TRBD1,CASSQDWLDREIGYGYTF,TGCGCCAGCAGCCAAGATTGGTTGGACAGGGAAATAGGTTATGGCTACACCTTC
TRBV12-3/TRBV12-4,NA,TRBJ2-5,NA,CASSFDRSGTQYF,TGTGCCAGCAGTTTTGATCGCTCCGGGACCCAGTACTTC
TRBV6-5,NA,TRBJ1-2,NA,CASSYRGREGYGYTF,TGTGCCAGCAGTTACAGGGGGAGGGAAGGATATGGCTACACCTTC
TRBV11-2,NA,TRBJ2-3,NA,CASSLEQGGTDTQYF,TGTGCCAGCAGCTTAGAACAGGGCGGCACAGATACGCAGTATTTT
TRBV3-1/TRBV3-2,NA,TRBJ2-5,TRBD2,CASSQLAGGKETQYF,TGTGCCAGCAGCCAATTAGCGGGGGGCAAGGAGACCCAGTACTTC
TRBV11-2,NA,TRBJ2-5,TRBD2,CASSLVPGAGGPMETQYF,TGTGCCAGCAGCTTAGTTCCCGGGGCGGGGGGGCCGATGGAGACCCAGTACTTC
TRBV7-3,NA,TRBJ2-7,NA,CASSRGTVYEQYF,TGTGCCAGCAGCCGCGGGACAGTTTACGAGCAGTACTTC
TRBV28,few,TRBJ1-2,NA,CASSPTLGGNYGYTF,TGTGCCAGCAGTCCCACCTTGGGGGGGAACTATGGCTACACCTTC
TRBV19,NA,TRBJ1-1,NA,CASSILGGRNTEAFF,TGTGCCAGTAGTATATTAGGGGGGAGGAACACTGAAGCTTTCTTT
TRBV3-1/TRBV3-2,NA,TRBJ1-2,NA,CASSQTGRRGYGYTF,TGTGCCAGCAGCCAAACGGGGAGACGGGGCTATGGCTACACCTTC
TRBV9,NA,TRBJ1-3,TRBD1,CASSFSDRSSGNTIYF,TGTGCCAGCAGCTTTTCGGACAGGAGCTCTGGAAACACCATATATTTT
TRBV11-2,NA,TRBJ2-5,NA,CASSLDRQETQYF,TGTGCCAGCAGCTTAGATCGGCAGGAGACCCAGTACTTC
TRBV6-5,NA,TRBJ1-4,TRBD1,CASSLRDRVNEKLFF,TGTGCCAGCAGCCTCCGGGACAGGGTGAACGAAAAACTGTTTTTT
TRBV5-8,few,TRBJ2-1,NA,CASSRKGSGAYNEQFF,TGTGCCAGCAGCAGGAAGGGGTCAGGGGCCTACAATGAGCAGTTCTTC
TRBV7-8,few,TRBJ1-1,NA,CASSSQMNTEAFF,TGTGCCAGCAGCTCCCAGATGAACACTGAAGCTTTCTTT
TRBV7-9,NA,TRBJ2-5,NA,CASSPLRETQYF,TGTGCCAGCAGCCCCCTTCGAGAGACCCAGTACTTC
TRBV28,NA,TRBJ1-3,TRBD1,CASGDVRGSVNTIYF,TGTGCCAGCGGGGATGTCAGGGGGTCTGTAAACACCATATATTTT
TRBV18,few,TRBJ1-2,NA,CASSPDIRYGYTF,TGTGCCAGCTCACCGGACATCCGCTATGGCTACACCTTC
TRBV28,NA,TRBJ1-5,NA,CASREIRKYQPQHF,TGTGCCAGCAGGGAGATTCGGAAGTATCAGCCCCAGCATTTT
TRBV9,NA,TRBJ2-3,NA,CASSVVSGGTDTQYF,TGTGCCAGCAGCGTAGTTTCAGGGGGCACAGATACGCAGTATTTT
TRBV28,NA,TRBJ2-7,NA,CASSLRNYEQYF,TGTGCCAGCAGTTTACGCAATTACGAGCAGTACTTC
TRBV15,NA,TRBJ1-1,NA,CATSPVGPMNTEAFF,TGTGCCACCAGCCCGGTGGGGCCAATGAACACTGAAGCTTTCTTT
TRBV4-2,NA,TRBJ2-3,NA,CASSQDAVVSTDTQYF,TGTGCCAGCAGCCAAGATGCGGTAGTTAGCACAGATACGCAGTATTTT
TRBV6-2/TRBV6-3,NA,TRBJ1-1,NA,CASSFNVGTEAFF,TGTGCCAGCAGTTTTAACGTCGGGACTGAAGCTTTCTTT
TRBV3-1/TRBV3-2,NA,TRBJ2-5,TRBD2,CASSPGGETQYF,TGTGCCAGCAGCCCGGGAGGGGAGACCCAGTACTTC
TRBV4-3,NA,TRBJ1-1,NA,CASSRERGTEAFF,TGCGCCAGCAGCCGAGAGAGGGGCACTGAAGCTTTCTTT
TRBV10-3,NA,TRBJ2-7,TRBD1,CAINDRDDGQYF,TGTGCCATCAATGACAGGGACGACGGGCAGTACTTC
TRBV10-1,NA,TRBJ2-1,TRBD2,CASSASGRNNEQFF,TGCGCCAGCAGTGCTAGCGGGCGAAACAATGAGCAGTTCTTC
TRBV28,once,TRBJ1-2,TRBD1,CASSLQGAHYGYTF,TGTGCCAGCAGTTTGCAGGGGGCTCACTATGGCTACACCTTC
TRBV5-1,few,TRBJ1-4,NA,CASSFTDSNEKLFF,TGCGCCAGCAGCTTCACGGACAGTAATGAAAAACTGTTTTTT